Detailed here is one T cell receptor beta chain. Its antigen is not known. This record belongs to a study of post-analysis software for immune sequencing data. Study-level findings and limits: When patients were compared with controls, five TRBV segments were more frequent, TRBV5-6, TRBV5-1 and TRBV20-1 among them. Multiple sclerosis patients had significantly lower normalized Chao1 diversity than controls.

Sequencing libraries made from TCR beta cDNA carried unique molecular identifiers. TCRdb redid the calling of the PCR reads with MiXCR, one entry per CDR3 protein. The sample holds approximately 730,000 distinct CDR3 sequences, 25% to 30% seen once. CDR3 size: 14 residues. V was cut by 3 bases and J by 7 bases, with 13 bases left in between. Germline V gives CDR1 SGHVS, CDR2 FQNEAQ. This rearrangement joins TRBV7-8 to TRBJ1-5, with D possibly being TRBD1 (6 bases). The sequence derives from a girl aged 5 to 17 with multiple sclerosis. The source material was blood. CDR3: CASSFPGQGQPQHF. Here the CDR3 DNA reads TGTGCCAGCAGCTTCCCAGGGCAGGGGCAGCCCCAGCATTTT.